At least ten counts were recorded for the clone carrying this T cell receptor (beta chain). This record belongs to a study of T cell repertoires in cytomegalovirus infection. As for the study in general: CMV infection plus the matching HLA type was flagged by public TCR beta signatures.

TCRdb reanalysed the reads using MiXCR and keeps one entry per CDR3 protein. The data contain nearly 650,000 distinct CDR3 sequences, around 24% of them singletons. The material sequenced was CD8+ T cells from PBMCs. The sequence derives from a human donor in good health (CMV status not recorded). Some clones in this sample may be carry-over from other donors' samples.

This CDR3 is CASNLMGGKNQPQHF. In nucleotides, the CDR3 is TGTGCCAGCAACTTGATGGGTGGGAAGAATCAGCCCCAGCATTTT. The chain joins TRBV12-3 or TRBV12-4 to TRBJ1-5; D is uncertain. The CDR3 has 15 amino acids. Trimming removed 7 bases from V and 4 bases from J, with 17 bases in between.